The 6 T cell receptor beta chains presented below share a single source sample, sequenced in a study of blood T cell repertoires in COVID-19. TCRdb keeps only in-frame clones here, not all; method: immunoSEQ multiplex PCR. Here the sample spans some 210,000 clones, about 84% being singletons. The material sequenced was PBMCs or T cells enriched from blood (not recorded which). These receptors all stem from a man aged 25 to 40 with acute COVID-19.

This clone appeared a few times. The chain joins TRBV2 to TRBJ1-2; 7 bases line up with TRBD1. V lost 1 base to trimming and J lost 0 bases; unmatched junction nucleotides: 2. The CDR3 has 15 amino acids. The germline CDR1 and CDR2 sequences are SNHLY and FYNNEI. The CDR3: CASSEGGQANYGYTF. In DNA, the CDR3 is TGTGCCAGCAGTGAAGGTGGACAGGCTAACTATGGCTACACCTTC.

At least ten counts were recorded for this clone. This chain joins TRBV27 and TRBJ1-2, with a possible D match to TRBD1 (5 bases). Between the trimmed V and J ends, which lost 2 bases and 4 bases, there was a span of 20 bases. This CDR3 comprises 17 residues. Per the germline V gene, CDR1 is MNHEY and CDR2 is SMNVEV (reference sequence). CDR3 DNA: TGTGCCAGCAGTTTAGAAGGAAGGGTCGACAGTCCCTATGGCTACACCTTC. Protein product: CASSLEGRVDSPYGYTF.

The chain uses TRBV5-5 and TRBJ2-7, with no clear D. The CDR3 runs 15 residues. CDR1 and CDR2 (germline): SGHKS, YYEKEE (reference sequence). With 0 bases removed from V and 0 bases from J, the gap between germline ends came to 10 bases. The DNA of the CDR3 is TGTGCCAGCAGCTTGGGACTCCAGAGCTCCTACGAGCAGTACTTC. This codes for CASSLGLQSSYEQYF.

This chain connects TRBV6-5 to TRBJ1-2; D is unresolved. With 3 bases removed from V and 6 bases from J, the gap between germline ends came to 5 bases. The V gene's germline CDR1 is MNHEY and CDR2 SVGAGI. There are 11 residues in the CDR3. Here the CDR3 reads CASSYGHGYTF. The CDR3 nucleotides are TGTGCCAGCAGTTATGGGCATGGCTACACCTTC.

The chain carries TRBV9 and TRBJ2-5, with 7 bases matching TRBD1. Germline CDR1 is SGDLS and CDR2 is YYNGEE. The J segment lost 1 base and the V segment lost 1 base, leaving 4 bases of the junction unmatched. The CDR3 is 15 amino acids. The CDR3 sequence: CASSVPGTVQETQYF. In nucleotides, the CDR3 is TGTGCCAGCAGCGTACCTGGGACAGTCCAAGAGACCCAGTACTTC.

This clone was recorded a few times. The CDR3 DNA is TGCGCCAGCAGCTTGTCGCCAGGGAACACTGAAGCTTTCTTT. Its protein product is CASSLSPGNTEAFF. V gene TRBV5-1 combines with J gene TRBJ1-1; D unclear. The CDR3 sequence is 14 residues long. Germline CDR1 and CDR2: SGHRS and YFSETQ. The V and J ends lost 1 base and 1 base respectively, with 8 bases between them.